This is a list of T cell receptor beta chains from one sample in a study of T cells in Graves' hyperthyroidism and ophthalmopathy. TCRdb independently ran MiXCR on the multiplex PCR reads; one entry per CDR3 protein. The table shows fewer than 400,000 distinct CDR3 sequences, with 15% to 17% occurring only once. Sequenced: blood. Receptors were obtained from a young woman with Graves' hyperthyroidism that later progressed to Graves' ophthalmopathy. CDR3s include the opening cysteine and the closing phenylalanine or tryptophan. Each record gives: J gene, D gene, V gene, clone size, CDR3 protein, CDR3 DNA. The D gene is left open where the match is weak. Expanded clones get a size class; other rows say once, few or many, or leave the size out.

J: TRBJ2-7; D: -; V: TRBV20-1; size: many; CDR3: CSARVYPLEQYF; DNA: TGCAGTGCTAGGGTTTACCCTCTCGAGCAGTACTTC
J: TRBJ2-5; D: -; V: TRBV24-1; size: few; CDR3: CATRGSDKKTQYF; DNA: TGTGCCACCCGGGGTTCCGATAAGAAGACCCAGTACTTC
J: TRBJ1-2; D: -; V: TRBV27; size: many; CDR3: CASSLPTGSLIPF; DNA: TGTGCCAGCAGTTTGCCCACAGGGTCCCTTATCCCCTTC
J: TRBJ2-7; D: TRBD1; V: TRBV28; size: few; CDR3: CASSLLWAGTGVNEQYF; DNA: TGTGCCAGCAGTTTATTGTGGGCAGGGACAGGGGTGAACGAGCAGTACTTC
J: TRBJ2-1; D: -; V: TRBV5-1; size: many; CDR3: CASNPLRLSLNEQFF; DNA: TGCGCCAGCAACCCACTACGTCTTAGTTTAAATGAGCAGTTCTTC
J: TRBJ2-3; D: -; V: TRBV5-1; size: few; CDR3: CASNRVGADTQYF; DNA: TGCGCCAGCAACCGGGTGGGCGCAGATACGCAGTATTTT
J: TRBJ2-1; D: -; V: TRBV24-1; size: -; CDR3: CATGGHSSYNEQFF; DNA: TGTGCCACCGGGGGCCATAGCTCCTACAATGAGCAGTTCTTC
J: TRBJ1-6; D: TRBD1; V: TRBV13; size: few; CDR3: CASSSPAGTGGSRYSPLHF; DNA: TGTGCCAGCAGTTCACCCGCCGGGACAGGGGGCTCCCGGTACTCACCCCTCCACTTT
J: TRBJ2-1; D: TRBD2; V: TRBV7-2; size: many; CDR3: CASSLASGNPYNEQFF; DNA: TGTGCCAGCAGCTTAGCGAGCGGGAACCCCTACAATGAGCAGTTCTTC
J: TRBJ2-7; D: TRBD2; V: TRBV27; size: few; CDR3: CASSSGLSFYEQYF; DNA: TGTGCCAGCAGTTCGGGACTATCATTCTACGAGCAGTACTTC
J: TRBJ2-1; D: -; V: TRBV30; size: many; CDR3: CAWSRGGVPPYGEQFF; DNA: TGTGCCTGGAGTCGTGGCGGAGTTCCCCCCTATGGTGAGCAGTTCTTC
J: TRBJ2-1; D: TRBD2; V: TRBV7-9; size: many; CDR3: CASSSPSSGRALNEQFF; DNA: TGTGCCAGCAGCTCCCCCTCTAGCGGGAGGGCCCTCAATGAGCAGTTCTTC
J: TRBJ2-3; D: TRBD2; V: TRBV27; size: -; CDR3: CASKIAGGLNTDTQYF; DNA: TGTGCCAGCAAAATAGCGGGAGGGCTGAACACAGATACGCAGTATTTT
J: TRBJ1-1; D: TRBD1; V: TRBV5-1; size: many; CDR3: CASSLDQGAGTEAFF; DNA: TGCGCCAGCAGCTTGGATCAGGGGGCCGGCACTGAAGCTTTCTTT
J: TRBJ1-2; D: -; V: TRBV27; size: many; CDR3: CASSGQSGYTF; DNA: TGTGCCAGCAGCGGACAGTCTGGCTACACCTTC
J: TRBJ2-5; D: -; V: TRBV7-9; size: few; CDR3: CASATSGGIETQYF; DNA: TGTGCCAGCGCGACAAGCGGAGGGATAGAGACCCAGTACTTC
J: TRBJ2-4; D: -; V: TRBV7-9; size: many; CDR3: CASSLSPAGNIQYF; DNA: TGTGCCAGCAGCTTATCCCCAGCGGGAAACATTCAGTACTTC
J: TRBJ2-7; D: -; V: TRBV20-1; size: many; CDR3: CSARTRGSYEQYF; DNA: TGCAGTGCTAGAACGCGGGGTAGTTACGAGCAGTACTTC
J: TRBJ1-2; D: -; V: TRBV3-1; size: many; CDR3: CASSQSDGGYTF; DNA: TGTGCCAGCAGCCAATCGGATGGGGGCTACACCTTC
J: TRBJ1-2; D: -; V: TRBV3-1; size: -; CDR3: CASSQEIGAVGGYTF; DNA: TGTGCCAGCAGCCAAGAAATAGGGGCGGTCGGTGGCTACACCTTC
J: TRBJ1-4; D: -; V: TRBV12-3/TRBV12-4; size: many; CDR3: CASSLGDSLPNEKLFF; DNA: TGTGCCAGCAGTCTCGGGGATTCCTTACCAAATGAAAAACTGTTTTTT
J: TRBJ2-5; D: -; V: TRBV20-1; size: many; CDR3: CSARDLGRETQYF; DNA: TGCAGTGCTAGAGATCTTGGGCGAGAGACCCAGTACTTC
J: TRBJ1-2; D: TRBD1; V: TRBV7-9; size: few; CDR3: CASSLGNAGGDRGYTF; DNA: TGTGCCAGCAGCTTAGGGAACGCAGGGGGCGATCGAGGCTACACCTTC
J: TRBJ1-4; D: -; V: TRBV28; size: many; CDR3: CASSFREKLFF; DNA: TGTGCCAGCAGTTTTAGGGAAAAACTGTTTTTT
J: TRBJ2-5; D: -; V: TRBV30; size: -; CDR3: CAWSSVIGATQYF; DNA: TGTGCCTGGAGCTCGGTTATTGGCGCGACCCAGTACTTC